This TCR beta chain appears in the sequencing data of a study of blood T cell repertoires in COVID-19. Germline CDR1 SEHNR, CDR2 FQNEAQ (reference sequence). The CDR3 totals 13 residues. Between the trimmed V and J ends, which lost 1 base and 5 bases, there was a span of 6 bases. Generated by immunoSEQ multiplex PCR, the TCRdb table keeps only in-frame clones and is missing some. The sample lists around 350,000 clones; around nine tenths were seen once. The chain employs TRBV7-9 and TRBJ1-5; a weak D match, TRBD1 (6 bases). Sequencing used peripheral blood. The sequence was collected from a human donor in a cohort sampled during active COVID-19. Here the CDR3 reads CASSLDRDQPQHF. CDR3 bases: TGTGCCAGCAGCTTAGACAGGGATCAGCCCCAGCATTTT.